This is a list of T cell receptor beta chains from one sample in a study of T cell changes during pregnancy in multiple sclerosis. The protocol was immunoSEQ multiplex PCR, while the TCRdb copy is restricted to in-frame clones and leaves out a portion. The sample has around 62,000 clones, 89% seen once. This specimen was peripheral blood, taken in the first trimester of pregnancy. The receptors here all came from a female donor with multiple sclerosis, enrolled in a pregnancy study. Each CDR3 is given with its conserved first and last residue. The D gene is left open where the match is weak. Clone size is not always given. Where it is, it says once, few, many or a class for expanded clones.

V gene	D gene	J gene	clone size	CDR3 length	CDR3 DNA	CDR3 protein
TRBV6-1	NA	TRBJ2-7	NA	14	TGTGCCAGCAGTGAATCAGGGAACCACTACGAGCAGTACTTC	CASSESGNHYEQYF
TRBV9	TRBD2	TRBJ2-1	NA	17	TGTGCCAGCAGCCCCGGGATAGCGGGGGGGCCGAGGAATGAGCAGTTCTTC	CASSPGIAGGPRNEQFF
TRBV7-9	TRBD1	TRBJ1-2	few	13	TGTGCCAGCAGTGGACAGGAGTTTTATGGCTACACCTTC	CASSGQEFYGYTF
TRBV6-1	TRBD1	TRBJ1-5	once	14	TGTGCCAGCAGCTGGGACAGGGGTGGACAGCCCCAGCATTTT	CASSWDRGGQPQHF
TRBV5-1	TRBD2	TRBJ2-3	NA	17	TGCGCCAGCAGACTTGCCTTCCTAGCGGGGAGCACAGATACGCAGTATTTT	CASRLAFLAGSTDTQYF
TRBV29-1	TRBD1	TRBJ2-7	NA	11	TGCAGCGCCCGACAGGGGTACGAGCAGTACTTC	CSARQGYEQYF
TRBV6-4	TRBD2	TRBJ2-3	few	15	TGTGCCAGCAGCTTAGCGGGAGGTAGCACAGATACGCAGTATTTT	CASSLAGGSTDTQYF
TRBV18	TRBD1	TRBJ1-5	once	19	TGTGCCAGCTCACCAGTCTTTACGGGACAGGGTGATAGCAATCAGCCCCAGCATTTT	CASSPVFTGQGDSNQPQHF
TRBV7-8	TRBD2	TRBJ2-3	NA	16	TGTGCCAGCAGCTTAGTTTCGCGGGGGGGCCTAGATACGCAGTATTTT	CASSLVSRGGLDTQYF
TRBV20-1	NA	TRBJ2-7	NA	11	TGCAGTGCTCAGGGATTCAACGAGCAGTACTTC	CSAQGFNEQYF
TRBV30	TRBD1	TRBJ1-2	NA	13	TGTGCCTGGAGTCTGACAGGGGCTGGCGGCTACACCTTC	CAWSLTGAGGYTF
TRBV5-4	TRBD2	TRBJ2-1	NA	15	TGTGCCAGCAGCGGGGCGGGGGATTGGGGCAATGAGCAGTTCTTC	CASSGAGDWGNEQFF
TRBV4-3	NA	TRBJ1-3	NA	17	TGCGCCAGCAGCCCTGGACAAGCAATACTCTCTGGAAACACCATATATTTT	CASSPGQAILSGNTIYF
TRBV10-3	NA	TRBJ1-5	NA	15	TGTGCCATCAGTCTCTCGGGGTCTAGCAATCAGCCCCAGCATTTT	CAISLSGSSNQPQHF
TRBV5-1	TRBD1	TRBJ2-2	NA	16	TGCGCCAGCAGCTTGGAGGGGGCGCTCAACACCGGGGAGCTGTTTTTT	CASSLEGALNTGELFF
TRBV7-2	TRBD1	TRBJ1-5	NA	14	TGTGCCAGCAGCTCGGGACAGGGGGCTCGGCCCCAGCATTTT	CASSSGQGARPQHF
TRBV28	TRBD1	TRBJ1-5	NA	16	TGTGCCAGCAGTCCCCGTCGGACAGGGAGGGGTCAGCCCCAGCATTTT	CASSPRRTGRGQPQHF
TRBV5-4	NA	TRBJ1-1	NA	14	TGTGCCAGCAGCTTGGGGGGCGGGAGCTCTGAAGCTTTCTTT	CASSLGGGSSEAFF
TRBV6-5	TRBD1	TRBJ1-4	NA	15	TGTGCCAGCAGTTATGGGACAGGGAGCGGTGAAAAACTGTTTTTT	CASSYGTGSGEKLFF
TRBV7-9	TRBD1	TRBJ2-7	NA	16	TGTGCCAGCAGCCATGTGGTCCGGGACAGGGACTACGAGCAGTACTTC	CASSHVVRDRDYEQYF
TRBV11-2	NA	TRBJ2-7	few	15	TGTGCCAGCAGCTTAGCCCTGGACAGTTACTACGAGCAGTACTTC	CASSLALDSYYEQYF
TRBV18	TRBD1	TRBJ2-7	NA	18	TGTGCCAGCTCACCATCAGGGACAGGGGTTCGAAGCTCCTACGAGCAGTACTTC	CASSPSGTGVRSSYEQYF
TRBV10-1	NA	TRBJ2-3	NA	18	TGCGCCAGCAGTGTTGGAACAACGCTGATAGCGCCTACAGATACGCAGTATTTT	CASSVGTTLIAPTDTQYF
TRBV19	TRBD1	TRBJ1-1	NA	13	TGTGCCAGTAGAGGACAGGCGAACACTGAAGCTTTCTTT	CASRGQANTEAFF
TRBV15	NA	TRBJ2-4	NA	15	TGTGCCACCAGCGCTTTAAGGGGGGCCAAAAACATTCAGTACTTC	CATSALRGAKNIQYF
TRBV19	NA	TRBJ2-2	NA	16	TGTGCCAGTAATACGGGGAGAAACTTGGGTGCCGGGGAGCTGTTTTTT	CASNTGRNLGAGELFF
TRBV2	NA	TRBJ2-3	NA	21	TGTGCCAGCAGTGATCTGACTGGAAACTGGGCGGACACCCCTAGCACAGATACGCAGTATTTT	CASSDLTGNWADTPSTDTQYF
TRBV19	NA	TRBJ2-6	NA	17	TGTGCCAGTAGTATATTCCCCGGGGTGCCTGGGGCCAACGTCCTGACTTTC	CASSIFPGVPGANVLTF
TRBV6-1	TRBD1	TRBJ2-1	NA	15	TGTGCCAGCAGTGTTGACAGGGGGCACTACAATGAGCAGTTCTTC	CASSVDRGHYNEQFF